This T cell receptor (beta chain) was profiled in a study of blood T cell repertoires in COVID-19. Study-level background: Sites in the United States, Italy and Spain provided acute and convalescent COVID-19 samples. Nucleic acid was either cDNA or gDNA, and it came from T cells, B-cell-depleted T cells, or PBMCs.

How the authors handled the data: Reference gene primer amplification gave nucleated cell count estimates. Profiling relied on immunoSEQ multiplex PCR, and the TCRdb table lists in-frame clones only, not all of them. The DNA was the basis for D and trimming; V, J and clone size are from that table. Here the sample spans a few hundred thousand clones, about nine tenths being singletons. The CDR3 sequence is 14 residues long. CDR1 is KGHSH and CDR2 is LQKENI in the germline V gene. The V and J ends lost 2 bases and 5 bases respectively, with 12 bases between them. The V and J genes are TRBV18 and TRBJ1-2; tentative D call: TRBD1 (6 bases). The specimen sequenced was peripheral blood. The TCR originated in a middle-aged man with acute or convalescent COVID-19. This CDR3 reads CASSPAAQGYGYTF. CDR3 coding DNA: TGTGCCAGCTCACCAGCAGCTCAGGGGTATGGCTACACCTTC. The full variable domain, in which reference TRBV18 and TRBJ1-2 provide the parts outside the CDR3, is NAGVMQNPRHLVRRRGQEARLRCSPMKGHSHVYWYRQLPEEGLKFMVYLQKENIIDESGMPKERFSAEFPKEGPSILRIQQVVRGDSAAYFCASSPAAQGYGYTFGSGTRLTVV.